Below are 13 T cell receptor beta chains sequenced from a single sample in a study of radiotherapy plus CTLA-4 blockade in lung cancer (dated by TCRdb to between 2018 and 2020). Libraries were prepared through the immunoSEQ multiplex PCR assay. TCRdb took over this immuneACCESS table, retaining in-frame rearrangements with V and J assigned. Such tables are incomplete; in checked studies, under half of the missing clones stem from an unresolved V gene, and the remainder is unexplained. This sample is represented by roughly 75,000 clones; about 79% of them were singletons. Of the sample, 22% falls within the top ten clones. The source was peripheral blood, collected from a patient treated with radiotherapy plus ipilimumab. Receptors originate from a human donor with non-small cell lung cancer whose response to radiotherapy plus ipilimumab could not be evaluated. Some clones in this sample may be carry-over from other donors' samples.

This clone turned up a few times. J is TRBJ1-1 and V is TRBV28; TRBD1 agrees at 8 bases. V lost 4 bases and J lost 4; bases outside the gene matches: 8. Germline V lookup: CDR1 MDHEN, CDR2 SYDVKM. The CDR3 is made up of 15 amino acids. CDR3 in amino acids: CASSSRTGLRTEAFF. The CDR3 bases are TGTGCCAGCAGTTCACGGACAGGGCTGCGCACTGAAGCTTTCTTT.

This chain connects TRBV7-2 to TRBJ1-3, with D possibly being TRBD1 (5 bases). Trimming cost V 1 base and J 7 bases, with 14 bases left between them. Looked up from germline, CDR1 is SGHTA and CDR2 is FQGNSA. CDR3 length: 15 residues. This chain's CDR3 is CASSLVGQGGNTIYF. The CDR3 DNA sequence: TGTGCCAGCAGCTTAGTAGGCCAGGGAGGGAACACCATATATTTT. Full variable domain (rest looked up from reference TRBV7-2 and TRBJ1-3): GAGVSQSPSNKVTEKGKDVELRCDPISGHTALYWYRQSLGQGLEFLIYFQGNSAPDKSGLPSDRFSAERTGGSVSTLTIQRTQQEDSAVYLCASSLVGQGGNTIYFGEGSWLTVV.

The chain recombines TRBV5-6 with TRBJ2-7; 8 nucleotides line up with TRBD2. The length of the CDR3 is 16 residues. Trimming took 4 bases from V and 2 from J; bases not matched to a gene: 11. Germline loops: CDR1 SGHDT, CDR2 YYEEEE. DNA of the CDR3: TGTGCCAGCAGCACGCCGCCCGGGGGGGCGCCCTACGAGCAGTACTTC. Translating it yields CASSTPPGGAPYEQYF.

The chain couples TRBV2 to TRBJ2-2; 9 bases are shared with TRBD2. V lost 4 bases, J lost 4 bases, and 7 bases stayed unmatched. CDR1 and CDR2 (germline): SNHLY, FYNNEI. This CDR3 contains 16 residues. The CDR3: CASSVGGLASTGELFF. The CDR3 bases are TGTGCCAGCAGTGTGGGGGGACTAGCTTCCACCGGGGAGCTGTTTTTT.

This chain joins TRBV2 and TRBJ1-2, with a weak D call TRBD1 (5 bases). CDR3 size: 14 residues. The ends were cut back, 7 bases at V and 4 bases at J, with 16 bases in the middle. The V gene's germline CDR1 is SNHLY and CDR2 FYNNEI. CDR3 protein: CASIEQATSYGYTF. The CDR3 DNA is TGTGCCAGCATCGAACAGGCCACCAGCTATGGCTACACCTTC.

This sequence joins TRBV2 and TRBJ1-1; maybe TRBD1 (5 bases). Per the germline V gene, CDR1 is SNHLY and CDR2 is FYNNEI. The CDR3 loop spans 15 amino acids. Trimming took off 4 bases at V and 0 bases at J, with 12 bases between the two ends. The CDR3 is CASSARQTVNTEAFF. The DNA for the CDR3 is TGTGCCAGCAGTGCCCGACAGACAGTGAACACTGAAGCTTTCTTT.

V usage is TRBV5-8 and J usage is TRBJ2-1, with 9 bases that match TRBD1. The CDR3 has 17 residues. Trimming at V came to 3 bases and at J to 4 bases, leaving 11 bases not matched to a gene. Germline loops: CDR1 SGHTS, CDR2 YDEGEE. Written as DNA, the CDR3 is TGTGCCAGCAGCTCCCTAGCTGGACAGGGGAAATACAATGAGCAGTTCTTC. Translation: CASSSLAGQGKYNEQFF. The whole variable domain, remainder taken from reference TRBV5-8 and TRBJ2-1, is EAGVTQSPTHLIKTRGQQATLRCSPISGHTSVYWYQQALGLGLQFLLWYDEGEERNRGNFPPRFSGRQFPNYSSELNVNALELEDSALYLCASSSLAGQGKYNEQFFGPGTRLTVL.

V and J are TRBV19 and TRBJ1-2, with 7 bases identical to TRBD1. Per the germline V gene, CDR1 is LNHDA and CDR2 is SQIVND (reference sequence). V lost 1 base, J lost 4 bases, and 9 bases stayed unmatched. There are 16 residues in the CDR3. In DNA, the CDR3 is TGTGCCAGTAGTATAGCCTCCCCGGGACAGTCCTATGGCTACACCTTC. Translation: CASSIASPGQSYGYTF. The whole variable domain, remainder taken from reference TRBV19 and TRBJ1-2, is DGGITQSPKYLFRKEGQNVTLSCEQNLNHDAMYWYRQDPGQGLRLIYYSQIVNDFQKGDIAEGYSVSREKKESFPLTVTSAQKNPTAFYLCASSIASPGQSYGYTFGSGTRLTVV.

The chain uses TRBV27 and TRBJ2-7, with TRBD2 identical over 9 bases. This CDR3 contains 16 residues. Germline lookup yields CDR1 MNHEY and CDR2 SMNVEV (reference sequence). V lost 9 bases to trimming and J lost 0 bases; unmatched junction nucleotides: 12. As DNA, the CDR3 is TGTGCCAGTGCCTTGAAGCGGGGGGCCTTCTCCTACGAGCAGTACTTC. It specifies CASALKRGAFSYEQYF.

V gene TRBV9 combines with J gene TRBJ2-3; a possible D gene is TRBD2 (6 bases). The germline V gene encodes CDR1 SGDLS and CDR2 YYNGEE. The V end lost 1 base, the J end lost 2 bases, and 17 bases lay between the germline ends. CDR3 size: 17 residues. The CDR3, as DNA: TGTGCCAGCAGCGTAATGGGGGGTGCCAAAAACACAGATACGCAGTATTTT. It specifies CASSVMGGAKNTDTQYF.

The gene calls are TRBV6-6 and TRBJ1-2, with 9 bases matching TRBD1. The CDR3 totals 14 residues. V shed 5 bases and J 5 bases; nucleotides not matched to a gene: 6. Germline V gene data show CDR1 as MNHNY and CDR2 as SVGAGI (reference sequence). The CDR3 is CASSTGGADYGYTF. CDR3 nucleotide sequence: TGTGCCAGCAGTACAGGGGGCGCCGATTATGGCTACACCTTC.

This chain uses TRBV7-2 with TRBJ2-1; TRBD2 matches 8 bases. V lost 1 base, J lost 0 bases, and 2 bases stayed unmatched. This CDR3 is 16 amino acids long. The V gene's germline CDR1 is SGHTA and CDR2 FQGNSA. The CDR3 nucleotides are TGTGCCAGCAGCTTAGGGAGCGGGGGCTCCTACAATGAGCAGTTCTTC. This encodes CASSLGSGGSYNEQFF.

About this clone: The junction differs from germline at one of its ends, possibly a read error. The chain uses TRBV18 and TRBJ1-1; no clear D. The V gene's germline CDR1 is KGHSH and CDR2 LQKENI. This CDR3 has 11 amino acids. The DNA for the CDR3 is TGTGCCAGCTCACCAGGTGCCCCGCCGACTTTT. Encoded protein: CASSPGAPPTF.